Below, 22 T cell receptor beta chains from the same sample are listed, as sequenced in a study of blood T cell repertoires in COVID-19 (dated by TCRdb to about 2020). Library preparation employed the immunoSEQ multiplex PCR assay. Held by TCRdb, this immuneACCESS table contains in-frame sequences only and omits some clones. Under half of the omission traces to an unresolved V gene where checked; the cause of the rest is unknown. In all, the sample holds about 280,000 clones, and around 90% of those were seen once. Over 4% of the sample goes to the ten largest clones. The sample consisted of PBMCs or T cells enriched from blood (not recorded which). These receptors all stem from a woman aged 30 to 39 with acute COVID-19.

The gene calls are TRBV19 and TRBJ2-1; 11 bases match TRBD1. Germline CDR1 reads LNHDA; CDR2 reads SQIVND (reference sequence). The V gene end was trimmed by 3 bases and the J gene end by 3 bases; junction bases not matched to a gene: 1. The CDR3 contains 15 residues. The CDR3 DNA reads TGTGCCAGTAGTATGGGGACAGGGGGCTACAATGAGCAGTTCTTC. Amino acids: CASSMGTGGYNEQFF.

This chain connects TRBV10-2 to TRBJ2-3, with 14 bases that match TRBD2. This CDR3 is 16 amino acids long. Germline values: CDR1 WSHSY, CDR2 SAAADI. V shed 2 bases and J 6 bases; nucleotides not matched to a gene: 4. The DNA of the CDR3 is TGCGCCAGCAGTGAGCCCGGACTAGCGGGAGGCGATACGCAGTATTTT. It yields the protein CASSEPGLAGGDTQYF.

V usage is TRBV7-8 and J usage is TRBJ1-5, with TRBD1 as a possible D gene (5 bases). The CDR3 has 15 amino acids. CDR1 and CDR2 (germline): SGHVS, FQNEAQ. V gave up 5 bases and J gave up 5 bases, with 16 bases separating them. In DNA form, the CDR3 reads TGTGCCAGCAGCATAGAAGTGGGGCTCGATCAGCCCCAGCATTTT. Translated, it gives CASSIEVGLDQPQHF.

This CDR3 is CASSRGDEQFF. The CDR3 DNA reads as TGCGCCAGCAGCCGTGGAGATGAGCAGTTCTTC. V gene TRBV4-1 combines with J gene TRBJ2-1; no definite D call. The CDR3 sequence is 11 residues long. Trimming cost V 4 bases and J 8 bases, with 6 bases left between them. The germline CDR1 and CDR2 sequences are MGHRA and YSYEKL.

The CDR3 reads CASSPPWGVAANTGELFF. The CDR3 DNA follows: TGTGCCAGCTCACCACCTTGGGGGGTAGCGGCGAACACCGGGGAGCTGTTTTTT. The V and J genes are TRBV18 and TRBJ2-2, with D possibly matching TRBD2 (6 bases). Trimming removed 0 bases from V and 0 bases from J, with 14 bases in between. This CDR3 comprises 18 residues. Germline values: CDR1 KGHSH, CDR2 LQKENI.

DNA for the CDR3: TGTGCCAGCAGTTTTGCAGGTAACACTGAAGCTTTCTTT. Amino acid sequence: CASSFAGNTEAFF. The chain uses TRBV6-5 and TRBJ1-1; D remains unclear. V shed 4 bases and J shed 2 bases, with 8 bases lying between them. CDR1 is MNHEY and CDR2 is SVGAGI in the germline V gene. This CDR3 region has 13 residues.

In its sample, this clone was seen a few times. The CDR3 region has the DNA TGTGCCAGCAGCTCCCCTCCGGCGGGGGGCAGCTTGGTCAATGAGCAGTTCTTC. Protein: CASSSPPAGGSLVNEQFF. The chain is built from TRBV5-5 and TRBJ2-1; 8 bases align to TRBD2. Germline assignment: CDR1 SGHKS and CDR2 YYEKEE (reference sequence). J was trimmed by 6 bases and V by 3 bases; bases with no gene match: 17. The CDR3 extends over 18 amino acids.

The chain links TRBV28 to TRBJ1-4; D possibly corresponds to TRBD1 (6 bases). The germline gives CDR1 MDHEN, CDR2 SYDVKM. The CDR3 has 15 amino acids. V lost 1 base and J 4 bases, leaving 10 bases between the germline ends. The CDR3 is CASSLYRAGNEKLFF. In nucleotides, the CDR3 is TGTGCCAGCAGTTTATACAGGGCCGGTAATGAAAAACTGTTTTTT.

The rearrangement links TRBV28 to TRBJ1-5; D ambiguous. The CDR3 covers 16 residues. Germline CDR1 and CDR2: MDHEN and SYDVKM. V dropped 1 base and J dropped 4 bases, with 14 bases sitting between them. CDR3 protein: CASSLSLVAMNQPQHF. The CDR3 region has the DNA TGTGCCAGCAGTTTATCCTTGGTAGCGATGAATCAGCCCCAGCATTTT.

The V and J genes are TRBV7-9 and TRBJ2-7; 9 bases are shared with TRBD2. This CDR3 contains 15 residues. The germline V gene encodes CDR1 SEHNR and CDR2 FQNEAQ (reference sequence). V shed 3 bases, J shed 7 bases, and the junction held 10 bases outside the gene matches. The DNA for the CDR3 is TGTGCCAGCAGCTTTAGCGGCGGGAGGGCCAGGGAGCAGTACTTC. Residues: CASSFSGGRAREQYF.

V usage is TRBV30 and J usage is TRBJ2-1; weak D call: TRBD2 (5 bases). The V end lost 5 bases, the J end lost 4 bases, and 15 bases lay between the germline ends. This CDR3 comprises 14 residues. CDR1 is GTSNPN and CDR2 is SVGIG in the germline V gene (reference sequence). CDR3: CAWVTAAQYNEQFF. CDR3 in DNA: TGTGCCTGGGTAACAGCGGCTCAATACAATGAGCAGTTCTTC.

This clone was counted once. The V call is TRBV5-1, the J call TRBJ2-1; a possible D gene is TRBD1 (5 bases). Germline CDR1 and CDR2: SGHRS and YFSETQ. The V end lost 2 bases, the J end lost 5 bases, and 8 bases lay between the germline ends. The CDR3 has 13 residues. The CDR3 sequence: CASSLEGDNEQFF. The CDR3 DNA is TGCGCCAGCAGCTTAGAAGGGGACAATGAGCAGTTCTTC.

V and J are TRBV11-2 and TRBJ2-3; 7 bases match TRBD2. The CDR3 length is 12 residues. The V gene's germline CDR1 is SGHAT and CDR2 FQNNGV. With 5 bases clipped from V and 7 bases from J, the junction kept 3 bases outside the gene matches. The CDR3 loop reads CASSGGVNTQYF. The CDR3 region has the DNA TGTGCCAGCAGCGGGGGGGTAAATACGCAGTATTTT.

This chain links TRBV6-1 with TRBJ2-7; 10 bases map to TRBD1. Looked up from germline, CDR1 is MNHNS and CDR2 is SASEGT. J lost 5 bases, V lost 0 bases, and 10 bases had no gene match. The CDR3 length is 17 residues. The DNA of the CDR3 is TGTGCCAGCAGTGAAGCTAGGACGAGGGACAGGGGCAACGAGCAGTACTTC. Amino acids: CASSEARTRDRGNEQYF.

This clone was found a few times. Written as DNA, the CDR3 is TGTGCCAGCAGCCCTACGGCGGCAGCAACTAATGAAAAACTGTTTTTT. It translates to CASSPTAAATNEKLFF. This chain uses TRBV11-2 with TRBJ1-4; no clear D gene. Germline CDR1 reads SGHAT; CDR2 reads FQNNGV. The CDR3 has 16 residues. Trimming left V 5 bases short and J 0 bases short, with 13 bases between.

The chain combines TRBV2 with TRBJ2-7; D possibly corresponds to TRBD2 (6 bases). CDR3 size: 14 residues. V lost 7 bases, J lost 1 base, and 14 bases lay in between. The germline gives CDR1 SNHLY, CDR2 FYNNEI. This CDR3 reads CASMQGGPSYEQYF. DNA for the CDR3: TGTGCCAGCATGCAGGGAGGCCCATCCTACGAGCAGTACTTC.

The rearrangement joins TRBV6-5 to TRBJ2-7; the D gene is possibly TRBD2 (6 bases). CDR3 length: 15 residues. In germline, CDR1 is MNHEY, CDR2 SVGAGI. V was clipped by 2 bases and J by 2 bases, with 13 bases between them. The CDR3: CASSYQPGLPYEQYF. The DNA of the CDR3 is TGTGCCAGCAGTTACCAGCCGGGACTTCCCTACGAGCAGTACTTC.

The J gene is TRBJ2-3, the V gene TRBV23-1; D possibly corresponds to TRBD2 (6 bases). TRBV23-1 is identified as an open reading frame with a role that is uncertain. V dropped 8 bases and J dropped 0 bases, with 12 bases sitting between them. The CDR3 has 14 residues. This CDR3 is CASGSGVSTDTQYF. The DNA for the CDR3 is TGCGCCAGCGGGTCGGGGGTAAGCACAGATACGCAGTATTTT.

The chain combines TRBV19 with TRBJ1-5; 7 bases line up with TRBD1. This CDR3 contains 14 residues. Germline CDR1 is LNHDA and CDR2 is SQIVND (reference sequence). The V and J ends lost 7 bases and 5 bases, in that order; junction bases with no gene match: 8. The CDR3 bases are TGTGCCAGTAACGACAGGGAATTAGATCAGCCCCAGCATTTT. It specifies CASNDRELDQPQHF.

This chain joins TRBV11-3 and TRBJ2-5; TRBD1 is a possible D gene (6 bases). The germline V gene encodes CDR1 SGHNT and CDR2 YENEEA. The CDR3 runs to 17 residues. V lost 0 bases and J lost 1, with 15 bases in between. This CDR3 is CASSLDGARTAQETQYF. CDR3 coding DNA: TGTGCCAGCAGCTTAGATGGGGCCCGGACAGCCCAAGAGACCCAGTACTTC.

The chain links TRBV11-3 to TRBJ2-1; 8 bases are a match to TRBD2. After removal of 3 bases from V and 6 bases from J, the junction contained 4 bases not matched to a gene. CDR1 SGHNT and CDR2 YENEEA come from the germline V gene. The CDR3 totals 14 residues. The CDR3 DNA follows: TGTGCCAGCAGCTTCACGGGAGGGGGCAATGAGCAGTTCTTC. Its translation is CASSFTGGGNEQFF.

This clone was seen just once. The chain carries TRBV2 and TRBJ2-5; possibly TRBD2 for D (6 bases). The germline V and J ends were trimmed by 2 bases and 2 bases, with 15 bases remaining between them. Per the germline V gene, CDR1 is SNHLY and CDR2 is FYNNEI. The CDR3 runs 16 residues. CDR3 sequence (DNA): TGTGCCAGCAGTGAATGGGGGGTTGGACTTCAAGAGACCCAGTACTTC. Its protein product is CASSEWGVGLQETQYF.